What follows are 6 T cell receptor beta chains derived from one specimen sequenced in a study of T cells in Graves' hyperthyroidism and ophthalmopathy. There were TCR beta CDR3 regions amplified from RNA transcripts. When the TCR CDR3 underwent first-round RT-PCR, the HTBI primer set was used. TCRdb re-called the multiplex PCR reads through MiXCR, storing one row per CDR3 protein. The data contain 300,000 to 500,000 distinct CDR3 sequences, over 13% of them singletons. The sample comprised blood. These receptors originate from a man in his fifties or sixties with Graves' ophthalmopathy.

This clonotype was picked up many times. This chain joins TRBV29-1 and TRBJ2-1; D not certain. The CDR3 extends over 10 amino acids. Germline V gene sequence: CDR1 SQVTM, CDR2 ANQGSEA. V was clipped by 6 bases and J by 5 bases, with 5 bases between them. The CDR3 loop reads CSVANNEQFF. CDR3 nucleotide sequence: TGCAGCGTCGCCAACAATGAGCAGTTCTTC.

This clonotype was found many times. The rearrangement links TRBV11-2 to TRBJ1-2, with 9 bases identical to TRBD1. Trimming cost V 2 bases and J 6 bases; bases outside gene matches: 7. CDR1 and CDR2 from the germline V gene are SGHAT and FQNNGV. The CDR3 has 15 residues. For the CDR3, the DNA is TGTGCCAGCAGCTTAATGGTGGGGGACAGGGATGGCTACACCTTC. As protein: CASSLMVGDRDGYTF.

This chain connects TRBV24-1 to TRBJ2-2, with D perhaps matching TRBD2 (5 bases). This CDR3 spans 17 amino acids. Trimming left V 0 bases short and J 2 bases short, with 12 bases between. Germline CDR1 is KGHDR and CDR2 is SFDVKD. CDR3 sequence (DNA): TGTGCCACCAGTGATTTGAGGTCGGAGGTTAACACCGGGGAGCTGTTTTTT. The encoded protein is CATSDLRSEVNTGELFF.

The sample holds many counts of this clonotype. The chain is built from TRBV5-6 and TRBJ2-7; D remains unclear. The germline CDR1 and CDR2 sequences are SGHDT and YYEEEE. CDR3 length equals 14 residues. With 1 base removed from V and 3 bases from J, the gap between germline ends came to 11 bases. The CDR3: CASSLNRRGYEQYF. DNA for the CDR3: TGTGCCAGCAGCTTGAATAGGCGTGGCTACGAGCAGTACTTC. Filled out from reference TRBV5-6 and TRBJ2-7, the complete variable domain reads DAGVTQSPTHLIKTRGQQVTLRCSPKSGHDTVSWYQQALGQGPQFIFQYYEEEERQRGNFPDRFSGHQFPNYSSELNVNALLLGDSALYLCASSLNRRGYEQYFGPGTRLTVT.

There are many counts of this clonotype. The J gene is TRBJ2-2, the V gene TRBV11-2, with D possibly TRBD2 on 5 matching bases. The V end lost 3 bases, the J end lost 0 bases, and 8 bases lay between the germline ends. The germline V gene has CDR1 SGHAT and CDR2 FQNNGV. The CDR3 runs 15 residues. As DNA, the CDR3 is TGTGCCAGCAGCTTGGACTTGTCGAACACCGGGGAGCTGTTTTTT. Protein: CASSLDLSNTGELFF. Complete variable domain (other parts from reference TRBV11-2 and TRBJ2-2): EAGVAQSPRYKIIEKRQSVAFWCNPISGHATLYWYQQILGQGPKLLIQFQNNGVVDDSQLPKDRFSAERLKGVDSTLKIQPAKLEDSAVYLCASSLDLSNTGELFFGEGSRLTVL.

This clonotype was counted many times. CDR3 loop: CASSLQLNTEAFF. The DNA of the CDR3 is TGCGCCAGCAGCTTGCAGCTAAACACTGAAGCTTTCTTT. The V and J genes are TRBV5-1 and TRBJ1-1; no firm D call. There are 13 residues in the CDR3. Trimming shortened V by 1 base and J by 2 bases, and 6 bases separated the two germline ends. CDR1 SGHRS and CDR2 YFSETQ come from the germline V gene.